Each of the 17 T cell receptor beta chains below was sequenced from the same sample in a study of T cell repertoires in cytomegalovirus infection. TCRdb passed the reads through MiXCR, listing each CDR3 protein once. The sample carries around 570,000 distinct CDR3 sequences, 40% recorded once. These receptors lack a known antigen. Sequences were derived from cultured PBMCs, sampled from culture after CMV antigen stimulation. Receptors were obtained from a human donor in good health (CMV status not recorded). Some clones in this sample may be carry-over from other donors' samples.

The gene calls are TRBV7-6 and TRBJ2-3, with 9 bases lining up with TRBD1. Germline CDR1 reads SGHVS; CDR2 reads FNYEAQ. The CDR3 has 13 residues. V was pared by 7 bases and J by 3 bases, with 2 bases of the junction left unmatched. CDR3 residues: CASTGQGTDTQYF. The CDR3 bases are TGTGCCAGCACGGGACAGGGTACAGATACGCAGTATTTT. The full variable domain, its missing parts supplied by reference TRBV7-6 and TRBJ2-3, is GAGVSQSPRYKVTKRGQDVALRCDPISGHVSLYWYRQALGQGPEFLTYFNYEAQQDKSGLPNDRFSAERPEGSISTLTIQRTEQRDSAMYRCASTGQGTDTQYFGPGTRLTVL.

This clonotype was seen once. The chain joins TRBV20-1 to TRBJ2-5; 7 bases line up with TRBD1. The CDR3 runs to 12 residues. Unmatched junction bases numbered 4, after V lost 5 bases and J lost 4 bases. Germline lookup yields CDR1 DFQATT and CDR2 SNEGSKA (reference sequence). The DNA of the CDR3 is TGCAGTGCTGCACAGGGGCTAGAGACCCAGTACTTC. This gives the protein CSAAQGLETQYF.

The chain links TRBV6-2 or TRBV6-3 to TRBJ2-3; a weak D match, TRBD1 (5 bases). The CDR3 runs 14 residues. The ends were cut back, 5 bases at V and 1 base at J, with 10 bases in the middle. Germline CDR1 and CDR2: MNHEY and SVGEGT. CDR3 in amino acids: CASSEGAGTDTQYF. The CDR3 bases are TGTGCCAGCAGTGAAGGGGCGGGCACAGATACGCAGTATTTT.

This chain connects TRBV7-2 to TRBJ1-5; D unclear. CDR3 length: 15 residues. Germline CDR1 and CDR2: SGHTA and FQGNSA. Between the trimmed V and J ends, which lost 5 bases and 0 bases, there was a span of 11 bases. DNA for the CDR3: TGTGCCAGCAGCCCGGGAGGGAATAGCAATCAGCCCCAGCATTTT. Its protein product is CASSPGGNSNQPQHF.

This clonotype has more than one count but fewer than ten. The chain uses TRBV2 and TRBJ2-3; 9 positions agree with TRBD2. CDR1 is SNHLY, CDR2 FYNNEI, per germline. This CDR3 region has 15 residues. Trimming at V came to 8 bases and at J to 0 bases, leaving 6 bases not matched to a gene. The CDR3 loop is CASRRLAESTDTQYF. The CDR3 nucleotides are TGTGCCAGCCGGCGACTAGCGGAGAGCACAGATACGCAGTATTTT.

In this sample, this clonotype turned up a few times. The chain combines TRBV7-8 with TRBJ2-1; 9 bases map to TRBD2. Per germline, CDR1 SGHVS and CDR2 FQNEAQ. The CDR3 is 16 residues long. V lost 1 base and J lost 4; bases outside the gene matches: 5. The CDR3 spells CASSLGGGGGYNEQFF. The CDR3 DNA is TGTGCCAGCAGCTTAGGGGGCGGGGGGGGGTACAATGAGCAGTTCTTC.

The V call is TRBV4-3, the J call TRBJ2-1, with 11 nucleotides matching TRBD1. Germline V gene lookup returns CDR1 LGHNA and CDR2 YSLEER. The J segment lost 5 bases and the V segment lost 0 bases, leaving 3 bases of the junction unmatched. There are 16 residues in the CDR3. CDR3 coding DNA: TGCGCCAGCAGCCAAGATGGGGACAGGGGGGACAATGAGCAGTTCTTC. It codes for CASSQDGDRGDNEQFF.

V is TRBV7-9 and J is TRBJ2-5, with D unresolved. The germline CDR1 and CDR2 sequences are SEHNR and FQNEAQ (reference sequence). The CDR3 has 12 amino acids. Trimming removed 5 bases at V and 10 bases at J, with 14 bases between. The CDR3 nucleotides read TGTGCCAGCAGCCGTGGGGTCCTTGACCAGTACTTC. As protein: CASSRGVLDQYF.

The J gene is TRBJ2-3, the V gene TRBV6-6; 7 bases line up with TRBD2. V gave up 6 bases and J gave up 5 bases; unmatched junction bases: 2. CDR3 length: 12 amino acids. CDR1 is MNHNY, CDR2 SVGAGI, per germline (reference sequence). The CDR3 bases are TGTGCCAGCAGGACTAGCCGAGATACGCAGTATTTT. Protein sequence: CASRTSRDTQYF.

The genes are TRBV19 and TRBJ1-5; D is possibly TRBD1 (5 bases). CDR3 length: 16 amino acids. Trimming cost V 4 bases and J 6 bases, with 19 bases left between them. Looked up from germline, CDR1 is LNHDA and CDR2 is SQIVND (reference sequence). CDR3 region: CASSRGPGGGFQPQHF. The CDR3 coding sequence is TGTGCCAGTAGTAGGGGACCCGGAGGTGGTTTTCAGCCCCAGCATTTT.

The J gene is TRBJ1-3, the V gene TRBV7-2; 7 bases fit TRBD1. CDR3 length: 16 amino acids. V lost 4 bases to trimming and J lost 0 bases; unmatched junction nucleotides: 6. The V gene's germline CDR1 is SGHTA and CDR2 FQGNSA. DNA of the CDR3: TGTGCCAGCAGCTGGCGGACAGGCCTCTCTGGAAACACCATATATTTT. Its protein product is CASSWRTGLSGNTIYF. Full variable domain (outside the CDR3, taken from reference TRBV7-2 and TRBJ1-3): GAGVSQSPSNKVTEKGKDVELRCDPISGHTALYWYRQSLGQGLEFLIYFQGNSAPDKSGLPSDRFSAERTGGSVSTLTIQRTQQEDSAVYLCASSWRTGLSGNTIYFGEGSWLTVV.

This clonotype was picked up a small number of times. V is TRBV6-2 or TRBV6-3 and J is TRBJ2-7; D may correspond to TRBD1 or TRBD2 (5 bases each). Trimming removed 5 bases at V and 7 bases at J, with 21 bases between. Germline loops: CDR1 MNHEY, CDR2 SVGEGT. The CDR3 has 15 amino acids. CDR3 coding DNA: TGTGCCAGCAGTCCCCCGGGACGGGCCACCCAGGAGCAGTACTTC. It encodes CASSPPGRATQEQYF.

The J gene is TRBJ1-5, the V gene TRBV20-1; no reliable D call. The V and J ends lost 1 base and 0 bases respectively, with 10 bases between them. The germline gives CDR1 DFQATT, CDR2 SNEGSKA (reference sequence). CDR3 length: 15 residues. In nucleotides, the CDR3 is TGCAGTGCTAGAGCCCGATCGGCTAGCAATCAGCCCCAGCATTTT. This encodes CSARARSASNQPQHF.

This clonotype was recorded a few times. This sequence joins TRBV5-4 and TRBJ2-2; a weak D match, TRBD2 (5 bases). The V end was cut by 4 bases, the J end by 4 bases, with 17 bases between. The length of the CDR3 is 16 residues. The germline CDR1 and CDR2 sequences are SGHNT and YYREEE (reference sequence). CDR3 amino acids: CASSLAGALVTGELFF. The CDR3, as DNA: TGTGCCAGCAGCCTGGCGGGCGCCCTCGTCACCGGGGAGCTGTTTTTT.

This clonotype has just a few counts. This chain links TRBV20-1 with TRBJ2-5, with D perhaps given as TRBD1 or TRBD2 (6 bases each). This CDR3 spans 16 amino acids. Germline-derived CDR1 and CDR2 are DFQATT and SNEGSKA (reference sequence). V was cut by 3 bases and J by 3 bases, with 20 bases left in between. The CDR3 DNA reads as TGCAGTGCTAGTACCATGGGGGGCAGGGTAGAAGAGACCCAGTACTTC. It translates to CSASTMGGRVEETQYF.

This clonotype was detected a few times. The chain carries TRBV2 and TRBJ2-5, with D possibly called TRBD1 or TRBD2 (7 bases each). CDR3 length: 17 residues. Germline loops: CDR1 SNHLY, CDR2 FYNNEI. V lost 7 bases and J lost 5, with 26 bases in between. In nucleotides, the CDR3 is TGTGCCAGCATGTTCAGGGGGGGATTGTCTATCGGGGAGACCCAGTACTTC. Protein sequence: CASMFRGGLSIGETQYF.

This clonotype was counted only a few times. The chain carries TRBV7-2 and TRBJ2-5; possible D gene TRBD1, 5 bases. V gave up 2 bases and J gave up 6 bases, with 10 bases separating them. The CDR3 runs 13 residues. Looked up from germline, CDR1 is SGHTA and CDR2 is FQGNSA. In DNA form, the CDR3 reads TGTGCCAGCAGCTTAAGGGGTACAAAGACCCAGTACTTC. It translates to CASSLRGTKTQYF.